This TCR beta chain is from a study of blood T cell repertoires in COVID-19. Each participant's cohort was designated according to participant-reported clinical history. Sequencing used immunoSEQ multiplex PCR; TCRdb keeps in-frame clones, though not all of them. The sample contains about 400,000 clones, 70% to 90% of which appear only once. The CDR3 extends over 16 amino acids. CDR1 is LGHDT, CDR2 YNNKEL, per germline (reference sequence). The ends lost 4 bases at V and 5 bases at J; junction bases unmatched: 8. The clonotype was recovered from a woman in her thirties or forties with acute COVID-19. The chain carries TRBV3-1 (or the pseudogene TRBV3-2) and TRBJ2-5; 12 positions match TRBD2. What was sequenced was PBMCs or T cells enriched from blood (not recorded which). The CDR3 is CASSPELAGGAETQYF. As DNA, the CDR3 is TGTGCCAGCAGCCCAGAACTAGCGGGGGGCGCGGAGACCCAGTACTTC.